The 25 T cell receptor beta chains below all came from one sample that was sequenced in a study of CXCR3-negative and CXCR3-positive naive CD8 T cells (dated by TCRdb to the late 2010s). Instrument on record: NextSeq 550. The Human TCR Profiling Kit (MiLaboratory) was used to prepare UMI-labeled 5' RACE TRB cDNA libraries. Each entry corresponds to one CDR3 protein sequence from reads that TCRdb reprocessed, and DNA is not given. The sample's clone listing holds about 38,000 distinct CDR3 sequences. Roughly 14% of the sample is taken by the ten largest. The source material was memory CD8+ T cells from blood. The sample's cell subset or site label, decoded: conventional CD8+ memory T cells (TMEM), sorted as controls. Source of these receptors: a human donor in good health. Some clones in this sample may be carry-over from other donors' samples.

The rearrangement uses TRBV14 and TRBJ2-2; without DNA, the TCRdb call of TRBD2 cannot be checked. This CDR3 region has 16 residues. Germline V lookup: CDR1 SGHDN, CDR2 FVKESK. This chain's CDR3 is CASSVAGVRVAGELFF.

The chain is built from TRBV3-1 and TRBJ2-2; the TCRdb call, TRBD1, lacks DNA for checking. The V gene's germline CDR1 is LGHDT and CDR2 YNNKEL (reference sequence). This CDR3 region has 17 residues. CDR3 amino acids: CASSPVRGQEGSGELFF.

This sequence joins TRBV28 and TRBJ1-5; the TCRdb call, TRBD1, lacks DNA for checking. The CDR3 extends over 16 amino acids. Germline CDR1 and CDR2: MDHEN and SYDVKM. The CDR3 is CASSPLTGGAGQPQHF.

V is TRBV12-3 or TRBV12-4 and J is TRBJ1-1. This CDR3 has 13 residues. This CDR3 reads CASSLQMNTEAFF.

The CDR3 region is CASSHGLAGGSYNEQFF. V is TRBV4-1 and J is TRBJ2-1; TCRdb's D gene call, TRBD2, goes unchecked for lack of DNA. The CDR3 runs 17 residues. The V gene's germline CDR1 is MGHRA and CDR2 YSYEKL.

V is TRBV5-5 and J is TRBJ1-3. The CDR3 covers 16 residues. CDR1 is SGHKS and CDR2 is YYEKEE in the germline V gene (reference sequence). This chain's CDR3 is CASSQRAGDSGNTIYF. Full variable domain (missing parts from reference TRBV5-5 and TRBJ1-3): DAGVTQSPTHLIKTRGQQVTLRCSPISGHKSVSWYQQVLGQGPQFIFQYYEKEERGRGNFPDRFSARQFPNYSSELNVNALLLGDSALYLCASSQRAGDSGNTIYFGEGSWLTVV.

This CDR3 reads CASSFLPSRDEQYF. The genes are TRBV5-1 and TRBJ2-7; TCRdb lists TRBD2, though no DNA is available to test this call. Germline assignment: CDR1 SGHRS and CDR2 YFSETQ. This CDR3 region has 14 residues.

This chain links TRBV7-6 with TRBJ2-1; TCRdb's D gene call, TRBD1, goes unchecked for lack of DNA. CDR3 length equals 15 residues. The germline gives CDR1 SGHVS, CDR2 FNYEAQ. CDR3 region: CASSWTGERDDEQFF.

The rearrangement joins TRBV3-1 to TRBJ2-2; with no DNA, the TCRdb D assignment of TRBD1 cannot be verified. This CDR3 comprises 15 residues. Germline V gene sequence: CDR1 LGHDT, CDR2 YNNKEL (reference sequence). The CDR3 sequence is CASSQDQGGEGELFF. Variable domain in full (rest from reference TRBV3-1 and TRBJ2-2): DTAVSQTPKYLVTQMGNDKSIKCEQNLGHDTMYWYKQDSKKFLKIMFSYNNKELIINETVPNRFSPKSPDKAHLNLHINSLELGDSAVYFCASSQDQGGEGELFFGEGSRLTVL.

The CDR3: CASSQEGGSGNEQFF. This chain connects TRBV7-9 to TRBJ2-1; checking the TCRdb D call of TRBD1 is not possible without DNA. Per germline, CDR1 SEHNR and CDR2 FQNEAQ (reference sequence). The CDR3 covers 15 residues.

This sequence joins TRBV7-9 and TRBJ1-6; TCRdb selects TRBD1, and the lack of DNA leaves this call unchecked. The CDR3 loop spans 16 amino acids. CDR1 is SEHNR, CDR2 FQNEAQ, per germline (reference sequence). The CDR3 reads CASSLTGALYNSPLHF.

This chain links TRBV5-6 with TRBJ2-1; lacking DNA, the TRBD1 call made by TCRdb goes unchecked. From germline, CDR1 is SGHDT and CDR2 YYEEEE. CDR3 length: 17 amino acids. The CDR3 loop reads CASIQYTGVVSYNEQFF.

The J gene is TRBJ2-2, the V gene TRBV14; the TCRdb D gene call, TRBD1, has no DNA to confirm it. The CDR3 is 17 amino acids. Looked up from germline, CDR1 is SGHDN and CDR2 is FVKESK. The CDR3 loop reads CASSHFTGTLNTGELFF.

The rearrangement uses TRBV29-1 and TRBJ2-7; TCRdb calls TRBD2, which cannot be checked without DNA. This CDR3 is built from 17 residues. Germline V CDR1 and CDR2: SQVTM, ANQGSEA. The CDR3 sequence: CSVEGGMSGTRPYEQYF.

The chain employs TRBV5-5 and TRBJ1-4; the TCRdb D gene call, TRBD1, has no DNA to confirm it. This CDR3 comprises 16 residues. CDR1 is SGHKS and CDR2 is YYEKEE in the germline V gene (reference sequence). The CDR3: CASSPGTGATNEKLFF.

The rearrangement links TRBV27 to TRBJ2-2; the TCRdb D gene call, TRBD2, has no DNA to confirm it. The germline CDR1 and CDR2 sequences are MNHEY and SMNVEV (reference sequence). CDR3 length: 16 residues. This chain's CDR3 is CASSILPGLASGELFF.

CDR3: CASSVARNEQFF. The rearrangement links TRBV9 to TRBJ2-1. This CDR3 comprises 12 residues. Per germline, CDR1 SGDLS and CDR2 YYNGEE.

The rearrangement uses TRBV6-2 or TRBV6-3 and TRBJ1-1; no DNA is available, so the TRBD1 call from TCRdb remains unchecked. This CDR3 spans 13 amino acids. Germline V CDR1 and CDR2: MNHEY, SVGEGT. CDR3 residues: CASSYHPGNEAFF.

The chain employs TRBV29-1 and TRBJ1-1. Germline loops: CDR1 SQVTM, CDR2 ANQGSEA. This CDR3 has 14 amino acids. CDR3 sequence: CSVDANGMNTEAFF.

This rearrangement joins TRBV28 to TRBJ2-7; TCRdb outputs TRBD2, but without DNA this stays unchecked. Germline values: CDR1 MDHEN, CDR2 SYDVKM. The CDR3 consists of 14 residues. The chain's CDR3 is CASSLGLAAYEQYF.

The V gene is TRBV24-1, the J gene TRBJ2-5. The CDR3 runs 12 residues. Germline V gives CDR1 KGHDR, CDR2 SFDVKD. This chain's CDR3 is CATSDVGETQYF.

The chain's CDR3 is CASSWTGGPNTEAFF. The chain uses TRBV12-3 or TRBV12-4 and TRBJ1-1; TCRdb reports TRBD1, a call that lacks DNA to check it against. This CDR3 has 15 residues.

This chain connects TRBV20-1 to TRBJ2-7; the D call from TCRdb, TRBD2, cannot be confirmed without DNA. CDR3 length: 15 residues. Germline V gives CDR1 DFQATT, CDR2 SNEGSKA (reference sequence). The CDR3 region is CSALEEAGGPYEQYF.

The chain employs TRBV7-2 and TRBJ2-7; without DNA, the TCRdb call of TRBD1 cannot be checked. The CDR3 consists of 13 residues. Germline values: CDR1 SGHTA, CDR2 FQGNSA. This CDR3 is CASSWTGLYEQYF.

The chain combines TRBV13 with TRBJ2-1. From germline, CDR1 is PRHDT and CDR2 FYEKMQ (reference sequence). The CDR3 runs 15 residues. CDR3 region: CASSLGSGSYNEQFF.